This T cell receptor (beta chain) appears in the sequencing data of a study of blood T cell repertoires in COVID-19. The CDR3 covers 16 residues. The V end was cut by 0 bases, the J end by 7 bases, with 13 bases between. Germline V gene sequence: CDR1 LGHDT, CDR2 YNNKEL (reference sequence). The repertoire was sequenced with immunoSEQ multiplex PCR; TCRdb's copy has only in-frame clones and lacks some. The sample contains more than 200,000 clones, approximately 90% of which appear only once. Donors in Cohort 3 counted as recovered after two negative PCRs, clearance, or symptom resolution. This sequence originates from a woman between 25 and 40 years old who had recovered from COVID-19. The sample comprised PBMCs or T cells enriched from blood (not recorded which). The gene calls are TRBV3-1 (or the pseudogene TRBV3-2) and TRBJ1-6; D unresolved. The CDR3 DNA follows: TGTGCCAGCAGCCAAGATAACACCCCGAGGAATTCACCCCTCCACTTT. It yields the protein CASSQDNTPRNSPLHF.